The 11 T cell receptor beta chains below were found in one sample sequenced in a study of CD4+ T cells in melanoma. Data came from immunoSEQ multiplex PCR; TCRdb stores just in-frame clones and leaves some out. Among 12,000 to 15,000 clones, over 55% were seen once, and the ten largest hold around a sixth. The sequenced material came from cells from a culture (not recorded whether cultured in vitro). The receptors were sampled from a human donor with melanoma.

V and J are TRBV28 and TRBJ2-7, with TRBD2 identical over 12 bases. CDR1 is MDHEN, CDR2 SYDVKM, per germline. The CDR3 consists of 15 residues. V shed 8 bases and J 2 bases; nucleotides not matched to a gene: 7. The CDR3 DNA reads TGTGCCAGCCGAAGGTCTAGCGGGGGGGCCTACGAGCAGTACTTC. It is translated as CASRRSSGGAYEQYF.

The chain uses TRBV20-1 and TRBJ2-1; D not certain. Germline assignment: CDR1 DFQATT and CDR2 SNEGSKA (reference sequence). This CDR3 region has 11 residues. DNA for the CDR3: TGCGGATCGGCCTTCCTAAATGAGCAGTTCTTC. Translated: CGSAFLNEQFF.

The chain combines TRBV27 with TRBJ2-7, with D unresolved. V was trimmed by 5 bases and J by 3 bases, leaving 14 bases between them. This CDR3 spans 14 amino acids. Germline V gene lookup returns CDR1 MNHEY and CDR2 SMNVEV (reference sequence). The CDR3 region is CASSPRGRSYEQYF. Here the CDR3 DNA reads TGTGCCAGCAGTCCCAGAGGACGGAGCTACGAGCAGTACTTC.

V and J are TRBV4-2 and TRBJ2-7, with 7 bases aligning to TRBD1. Germline V gene data show CDR1 as LGHNA and CDR2 as YNFKEQ. Trimming cost V 4 bases and J 3 bases; bases outside gene matches: 3. This CDR3 contains 13 residues. Here the CDR3 DNA reads TGTGCCAGCAGCCCACGGGACAGCTACGAGCAGTACTTC. Translation: CASSPRDSYEQYF.

V and J are TRBV4-1 and TRBJ2-5, with TRBD1 matching 9 bases. In germline, CDR1 is MGHRA, CDR2 YSYEKL. Trimming took 1 base from V and 11 from J; bases not matched to a gene: 14. The CDR3 consists of 16 residues. The CDR3 DNA reads TGCGCCAGCAGCCAAGTGGGCCGGGACAGGGTTCGGGAGCAGTACTTC. Amino acids: CASSQVGRDRVREQYF.

J is TRBJ2-3 and V is TRBV4-1, with TRBD1 identical over 7 bases. The V gene end was trimmed by 5 bases and the J gene end by 6 bases; junction bases not matched to a gene: 11. Germline CDR1 and CDR2: MGHRA and YSYEKL. This CDR3 has 15 residues. The CDR3 loop reads CASSETGTLGDTQYF. CDR3 coding DNA: TGCGCCAGCAGCGAGACAGGGACCCTCGGGGATACGCAGTATTTT.

The chain links TRBV5-6 to TRBJ1-1; 8 bases fit TRBD1. CDR3 length: 13 amino acids. The V and J ends lost 4 bases and 10 bases, in that order; junction bases with no gene match: 9. Germline CDR1 SGHDT, CDR2 YYEEEE. The CDR3 is CASSTGTGARAFF. CDR3 coding DNA: TGTGCCAGCAGCACCGGGACAGGAGCACGAGCTTTCTTT.

This clone was found a few times. The V and J genes are TRBV30 and TRBJ1-6; unclear D gene. With 1 base removed from V and 4 bases from J, the gap between germline ends came to 5 bases. This CDR3 contains 13 residues. Germline V gene data show CDR1 as GTSNPN and CDR2 as SVGIG (reference sequence). In nucleotides, the CDR3 is TGTGCCTGGAGTGCCGATTATAATTCACCCCTCCACTTT. This codes for CAWSADYNSPLHF.

Details on this clone: The same CDR3 arises from other DNA sequences in this sample as well. The V gene is TRBV6-1, the J gene TRBJ1-2; TRBD1 might be the D (5 bases). Looked up from germline, CDR1 is MNHNS and CDR2 is SASEGT. This CDR3 spans 14 amino acids. Trimming took off 3 bases at V and 4 bases at J, with 12 bases between the two ends. CDR3 DNA sequence: TGTGCCAGCAGTGAGGGGACGGGACTCTATGGCTACACCTTC. It yields the protein CASSEGTGLYGYTF.

In its sample, this clone was seen a few times. Compared with germline, one end of the junction differs, possibly owing to a read error. The chain employs TRBV2 and TRBJ2-7; D gene unclear. Germline V gene lookup returns CDR1 SNHLY and CDR2 FYNNEI. This CDR3 is 15 amino acids long. Here the CDR3 DNA reads TGTGCCAGCAGTGAAGCGCTTCGGCTCTCCCACGAGCAGTACTTC. Translation gives CASSEALRLSHEQYF.

This chain uses TRBV10-2 with TRBJ1-1, with a weak D call TRBD1 (6 bases). V lost 7 bases to trimming and J lost 6 bases, with 21 bases between them. The CDR3 length is 15 residues. CDR1 is WSHSY and CDR2 is SAAADI in the germline V gene. DNA for the CDR3: TGCGCCAGCACTTGGGGGGCAGCGGTGAAACCTGAAGCTTTCTTT. This translates into CASTWGAAVKPEAFF.